The sequence of this T cell receptor beta chain was determined in a study of chemoradiotherapy in HPV16-positive cancers. Repeated repertoire sampling spanned the course of chemoradiotherapy. Worth noting for this clone: Its antigen remains unknown.

Here immunoSEQ multiplex PCR was the method, and the copy in TCRdb shows in-frame clones only, minus some. The sample includes about 20,000 clones, about 80% of them seen just once. V lost 7 bases to trimming and J lost 3 bases, with 18 bases between them. Germline V gene lookup returns CDR1 LGHNA and CDR2 YNFKEQ. This CDR3 is 15 amino acids long. Findings of the study overall: Functional assays defining HPV-specific T cells used only two HPV16-positive patients. In HPV16-positive patients, HPV-responsive T-cell expansion tracked better recurrence-free survival.

The TCR was taken from a human donor with HPV-associated anogenital cancer. The rearrangement joins TRBV4-2 to TRBJ1-2; a weak D match, TRBD1 (6 bases). The source was blood, collected from a patient who underwent chemoradiotherapy. The DNA of the CDR3 is TGTGCCAGCACCCTCCAGGGGAGAGAGGACTATGGCTACACCTTC. It specifies CASTLQGREDYGYTF.